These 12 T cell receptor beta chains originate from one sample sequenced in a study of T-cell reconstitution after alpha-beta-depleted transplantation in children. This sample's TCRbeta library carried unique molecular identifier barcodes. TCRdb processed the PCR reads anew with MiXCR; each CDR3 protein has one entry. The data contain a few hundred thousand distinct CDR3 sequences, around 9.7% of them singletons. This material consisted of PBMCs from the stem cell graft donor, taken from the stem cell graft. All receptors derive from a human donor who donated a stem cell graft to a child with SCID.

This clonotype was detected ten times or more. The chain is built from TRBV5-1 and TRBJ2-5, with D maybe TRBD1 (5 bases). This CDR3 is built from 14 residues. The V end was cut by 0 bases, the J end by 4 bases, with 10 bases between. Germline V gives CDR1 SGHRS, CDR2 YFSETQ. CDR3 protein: CASSLATQGETQYF. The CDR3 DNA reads TGCGCCAGCAGCTTGGCCACGCAGGGAGAGACCCAGTACTTC.

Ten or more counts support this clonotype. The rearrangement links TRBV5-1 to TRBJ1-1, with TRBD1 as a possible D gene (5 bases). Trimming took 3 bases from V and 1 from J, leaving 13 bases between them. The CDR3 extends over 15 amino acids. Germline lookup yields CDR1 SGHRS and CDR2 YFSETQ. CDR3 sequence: CASSSDGGANTEAFF. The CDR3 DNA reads TGCGCCAGCAGCTCGGACGGGGGTGCGAACACTGAAGCTTTCTTT.

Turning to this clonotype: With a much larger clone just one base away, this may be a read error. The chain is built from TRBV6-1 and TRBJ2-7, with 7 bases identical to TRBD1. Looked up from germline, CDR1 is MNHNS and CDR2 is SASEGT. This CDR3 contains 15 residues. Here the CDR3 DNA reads TGTGCCAGCAGCCCTATCGACAGGGCCTCCTGCGAGCAGTACTTC. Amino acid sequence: CASSPIDRASCEQYF.

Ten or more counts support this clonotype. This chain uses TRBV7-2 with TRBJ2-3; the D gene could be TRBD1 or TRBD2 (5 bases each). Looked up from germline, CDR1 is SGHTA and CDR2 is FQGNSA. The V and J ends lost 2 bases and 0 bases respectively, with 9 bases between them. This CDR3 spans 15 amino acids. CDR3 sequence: CASSLWGISTDTQYF. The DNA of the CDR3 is TGTGCCAGCAGCTTATGGGGGATAAGCACAGATACGCAGTATTTT.

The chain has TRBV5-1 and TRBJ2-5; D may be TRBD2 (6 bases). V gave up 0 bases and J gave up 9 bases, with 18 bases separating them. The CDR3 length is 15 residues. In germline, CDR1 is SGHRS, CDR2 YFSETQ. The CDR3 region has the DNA TGCGCCAGCAGCTTGGTGGGGACGGAGGGAATGGCCCAGTACTTC. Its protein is CASSLVGTEGMAQYF.

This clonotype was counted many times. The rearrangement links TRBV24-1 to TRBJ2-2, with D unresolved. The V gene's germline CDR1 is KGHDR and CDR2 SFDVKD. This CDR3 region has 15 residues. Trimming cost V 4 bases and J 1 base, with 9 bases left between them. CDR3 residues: CATSDRRKNTGELFF. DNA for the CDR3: TGTGCCACCAGTGACCGACGGAAGAACACCGGGGAGCTGTTTTTT.

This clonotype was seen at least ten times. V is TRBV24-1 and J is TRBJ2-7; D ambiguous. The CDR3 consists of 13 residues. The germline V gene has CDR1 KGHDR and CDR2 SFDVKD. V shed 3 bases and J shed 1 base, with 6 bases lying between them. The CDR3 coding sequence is TGTGCCACCAGTGATACGGATTCCTACGAGCAGTACTTC. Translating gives CATSDTDSYEQYF.

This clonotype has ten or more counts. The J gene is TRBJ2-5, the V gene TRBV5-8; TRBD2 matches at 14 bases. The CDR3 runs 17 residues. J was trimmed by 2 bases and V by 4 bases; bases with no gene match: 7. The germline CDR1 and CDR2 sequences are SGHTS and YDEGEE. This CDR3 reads CASSPGLAGGLQETQYF. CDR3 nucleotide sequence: TGTGCCAGCAGCCCCGGACTAGCGGGGGGACTTCAAGAGACCCAGTACTTC.

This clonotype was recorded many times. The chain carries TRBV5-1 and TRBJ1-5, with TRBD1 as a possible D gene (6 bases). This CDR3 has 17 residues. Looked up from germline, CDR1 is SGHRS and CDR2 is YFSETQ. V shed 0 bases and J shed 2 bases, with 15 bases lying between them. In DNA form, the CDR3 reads TGCGCCAGCAGCTTGGACAGGGCAGGGTATGGCAATCAGCCCCAGCATTTT. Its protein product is CASSLDRAGYGNQPQHF.

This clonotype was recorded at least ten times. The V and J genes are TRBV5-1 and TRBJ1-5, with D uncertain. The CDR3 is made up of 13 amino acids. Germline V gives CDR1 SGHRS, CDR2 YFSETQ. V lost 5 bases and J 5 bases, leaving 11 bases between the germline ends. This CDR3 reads CASSIGKDQPQHF. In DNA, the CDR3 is TGCGCCAGCAGTATCGGGAAGGATCAGCCCCAGCATTTT.

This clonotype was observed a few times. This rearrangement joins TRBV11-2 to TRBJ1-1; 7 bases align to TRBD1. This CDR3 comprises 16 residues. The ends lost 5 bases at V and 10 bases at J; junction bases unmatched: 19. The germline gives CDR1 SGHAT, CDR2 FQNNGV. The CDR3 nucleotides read TGTGCCAGCAGCCTCCACTCCCCGAGACAGAGGGGGCTAGCTTTCTTT. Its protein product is CASSLHSPRQRGLAFF.

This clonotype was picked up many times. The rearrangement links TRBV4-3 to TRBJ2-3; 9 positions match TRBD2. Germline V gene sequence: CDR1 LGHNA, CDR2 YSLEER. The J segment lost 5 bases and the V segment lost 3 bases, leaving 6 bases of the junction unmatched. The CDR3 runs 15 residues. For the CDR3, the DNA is TGCGCCAGCAGCCAGAGCGGGGGGCCCGGAGATACGCAGTATTTT. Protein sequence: CASSQSGGPGDTQYF.